This T cell receptor (beta chain) was sequenced for a study of blood T cell repertoires in COVID-19. Background on the study: Italy, Spain and the United States were the sources of the convalescent and acute COVID-19 samples. The cDNA or gDNA used as material had been derived from T cells, B-cell-depleted T cells, or PBMCs.

Original data processing: Amplification with reference gene primers provided the estimates of nucleated cell counts. Repertoires were generated with immunoSEQ multiplex PCR, while TCRdb's copy carries only in-frame clones and drops some. The V and J calls and the clone size are those of that table, but D and trimming were determined from the DNA. The repertoire holds 250,000 to 350,000 clones, with about 85% as singletons. V was clipped by 4 bases and J by 1 base; unmatched bases: 21. Looked up from germline, CDR1 is MDHEN and CDR2 is SYDVKM. The CDR3 length is 21 residues. Sequenced sample: peripheral blood. This clonotype was obtained from a woman between 50 and 59 years old with active or convalescent COVID-19. The chain couples TRBV28 to TRBJ2-1; 8 nucleotides line up with TRBD2. The CDR3 is CASSSTAGDARLAGSYNEQFF. CDR3 coding DNA: TGTGCCAGCAGTTCGACCGCGGGAGACGCTAGGCTAGCGGGTTCCTACAATGAGCAGTTCTTC.